Reported below is one TCR beta chain. The antigen is not known. This sample was included in a study of blood T cells in healthy people across ages. Study-level information: Capturing about one barcoded beta molecule per two T cells was achieved by template switching. Study-level findings and limits: Unknown CMV status may confound age-related changes in expanded clones. Donors of long life had a larger count of naive CD4+ cells and greater diversity than aged donors. The authors considered diversity estimates from one million T cells to be underestimates.

It was with a sample-barcoded 5' primer and a J-beta primer mix that a second PCR of roughly 7 to 12 cycles was run. TCRdb independently ran MiXCR on the 5' RACE reads; one entry per CDR3 protein. The table records 600,000 to 650,000 distinct CDR3 sequences, roughly 58% of them present only once. Trimming left V 2 bases short and J 8 bases short, with 7 bases between. Germline-derived CDR1 and CDR2 are SEHNR and FQNEAQ (reference sequence). The CDR3 is 12 amino acids. This TCR came from a man between 60 and 75 years old in good health. V usage is TRBV7-9 and J usage is TRBJ2-1; D is undetermined. Specimen: blood. CDR3 nucleotide sequence: TGTGCCAGCAGCTTACAGGCGGATGAGCAGTTCTTC. This sequence encodes CASSLQADEQFF.